The source of this T cell receptor beta chain is a study of blood T cell repertoires in COVID-19. Whole-study context: PBMCs, B-cell-depleted T cells, or T cells provided the cDNA or gDNA that made up the material.

Participant-given clinical history determined each cohort assignment. The germline gives CDR1 MNHNY, CDR2 SVGAGI (reference sequence). The ends lost 5 bases at V and 1 base at J; junction bases unmatched: 10. CDR3 length: 17 amino acids. Authors' methods: Scientists estimated how many nucleated cells there were by amplifying reference gene primers. The method was immunoSEQ multiplex PCR; TCRdb's version includes in-frame clones alone and lacks a portion of them. The D gene and trimming were derived from the DNA, and the V and J assignments and clone size from that table. The sample includes approximately 200,000 clones, approximately 92% of them seen just once.

The V gene is TRBV6-6, the J gene TRBJ1-3, with 8 bases aligning to TRBD1. The sequence came from a woman aged 40-49 years with acute COVID-19. Sequencing used PBMCs or T cells enriched from blood (not recorded which). CDR3 nucleotides: TGTGCCAGCAGTCAATACCGACAGGGGACGTCTGGAAACACCATATATTTT. Translated: CASSQYRQGTSGNTIYF.